This T cell receptor (beta chain) was profiled in a study of CD8 T cells in Susac syndrome. This CDR3 region has 12 residues. Germline loops: CDR1 PRHDT, CDR2 FYEKMQ (reference sequence). The ends lost 4 bases at V and 5 bases at J; junction bases unmatched: 2. Concerning this clonotype itself: What it binds is not known.

Study-wide points: An acknowledgment was made by the study that its TCR sequencing and HLA analysis involved relatively few individuals.

It was with random hexamers that roughly 0.45 to 1 ug RNA was reverse transcribed. The immunoSEQ assay covered 54 Vbeta and 13 Jbeta segments for CDR3. TCRdb passed the immunoSEQ multiplex PCR reads through MiXCR, listing each CDR3 protein once. Of 150,000 to 180,000 distinct CDR3 sequences in the sample, approximately 94% were seen once. The chain is built from TRBV13 and TRBJ2-7; 7 bases line up with TRBD1. What was sequenced was CD8+ T cells from PBMCs. The source is a human donor with multiple sclerosis. CDR3 amino acids: CASSSRGHEQYF. CDR3 coding DNA: TGTGCCAGCAGCTCTAGGGGGCACGAGCAGTACTTC.